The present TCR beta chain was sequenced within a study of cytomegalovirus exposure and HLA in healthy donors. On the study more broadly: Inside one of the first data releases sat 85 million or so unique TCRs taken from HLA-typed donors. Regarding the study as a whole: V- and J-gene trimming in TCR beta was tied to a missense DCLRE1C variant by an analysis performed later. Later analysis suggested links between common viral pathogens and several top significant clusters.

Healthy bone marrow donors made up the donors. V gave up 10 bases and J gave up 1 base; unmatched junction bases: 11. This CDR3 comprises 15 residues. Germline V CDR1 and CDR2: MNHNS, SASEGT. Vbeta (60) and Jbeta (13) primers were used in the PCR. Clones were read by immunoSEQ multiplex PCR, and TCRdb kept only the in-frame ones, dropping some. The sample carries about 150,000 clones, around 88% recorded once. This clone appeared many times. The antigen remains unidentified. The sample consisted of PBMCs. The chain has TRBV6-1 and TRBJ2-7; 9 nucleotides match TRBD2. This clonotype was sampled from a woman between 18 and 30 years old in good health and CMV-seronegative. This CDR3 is CAIGDAGGPSYEQYF. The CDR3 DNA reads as TGTGCCATAGGTGATGCGGGAGGGCCTTCCTACGAGCAGTACTTC.